A single sample gave rise to the 31 T cell receptor beta chains below, sequenced in a study of T cells in pancreatic ductal adenocarcinoma. No neoadjuvant therapy was given to the selected pancreatic ductal adenocarcinoma patients before their surgery. Some clones are missing from TCRdb's copy, which holds only in-frame ones; the method was immunoSEQ multiplex PCR. The data hold fewer than 5,000 clones, with 79% observed a single time. Material for sequencing was pancreatic tumor tissue. These receptors all come from a human donor with pancreatic ductal adenocarcinoma. The donor label of this sample is uncertain.

The CDR3: CASSEWGDRRMNTEAFF. The CDR3 DNA is TGTGCCAGCAGTGAATGGGGGGACAGGAGAATGAACACTGAAGCTTTCTTT. The J gene is TRBJ1-1, the V gene TRBV25-1; 8 nucleotides align to TRBD1. Germline V gives CDR1 MGHDK, CDR2 SYGVNS. With 1 base clipped from V and 0 bases from J, the junction kept 7 bases outside the gene matches. The CDR3 covers 17 residues.

This chain uses TRBV10-3 with TRBJ1-2, with TRBD1 matching over 9 bases. Germline V gene sequence: CDR1 ENHRY, CDR2 SYGVKD. This CDR3 is 14 amino acids long. J gave up 9 bases and V 0 bases, and 5 bases lay outside the gene matches. The CDR3 DNA reads as TGTGCCATCAGTGAGTCGTGGGACAGGGCTAGCTACACCTTC. Translation: CAISESWDRASYTF.

This clone occurred once. The rearrangement joins TRBV5-4 to TRBJ2-6; D not certain. Trimming stripped 4 bases from V and 0 bases from J, with 8 bases between. The germline V gene encodes CDR1 SGHNT and CDR2 YYREEE (reference sequence). The CDR3 has 15 residues. CDR3 residues: CASSSADSGANVLTF. The CDR3 DNA reads as TGTGCCAGCAGCAGTGCTGACTCTGGGGCCAACGTCCTGACTTTC.

This sequence joins TRBV7-2 and TRBJ1-3; 11 nucleotides agree with TRBD1. The CDR3 is 18 amino acids. Germline V CDR1 and CDR2: SGHTA, FQGNSA. After removal of 8 bases from V and 0 bases from J, the junction contained 12 bases not matched to a gene. The CDR3, as DNA: TGTGCCAGCCGCCCTTCCTGGGACAGGGGGAGCTCTGGAAACACCATATATTTT. It yields the protein CASRPSWDRGSSGNTIYF.

The chain links TRBV29-1 to TRBJ2-7; D might be TRBD1 (7 bases). This CDR3 region has 14 residues. Germline lookup yields CDR1 SQVTM and CDR2 ANQGSEA. V was shortened by 1 base and J by 2 bases, with 12 bases between the two germline ends. CDR3 in amino acids: CSVEGGTAAYEQYF. In DNA, the CDR3 is TGCAGCGTTGAAGGCGGGACAGCCGCCTACGAGCAGTACTTC.

CDR3 loop: CASSVAESTEAFF. CDR3 DNA sequence: TGTGCCAGCAGCGTAGCTGAGTCCACTGAAGCTTTCTTT. The V call is TRBV9, the J call TRBJ1-1; no clear D gene. The ends were cut back, 0 bases at V and 4 bases at J, with 7 bases in the middle. The CDR3 has 13 residues. Germline loops: CDR1 SGDLS, CDR2 YYNGEE.

This chain connects TRBV23-1 to TRBJ1-1; TRBD1 matches at 8 bases. TRBV23-1 is marked as an open reading frame, function uncertain. CDR3 size: 15 residues. V shed 0 bases, J shed 7 bases, and the junction held 7 bases outside the gene matches. The CDR3 nucleotides are TGCGCCAGCAGTCAATCGTGGGCAGGGGGCTTTGAAGCTTTCTTT. Protein sequence: CASSQSWAGGFEAFF.

The rearrangement links TRBV7-2 to TRBJ2-7; 9 nucleotides agree with TRBD1. The CDR3 runs to 15 residues. The germline CDR1 and CDR2 sequences are SGHTA and FQGNSA. V dropped 1 base and J dropped 4; count of bases not matched to a gene: 5. The CDR3 DNA reads TGTGCCAGCAGCTTAGTAACAGGGGGCTCGTACGAGCAGTACTTC. Its protein product is CASSLVTGGSYEQYF.

The V and J genes are TRBV2 and TRBJ2-5, with 9 bases lining up with TRBD1. Trimming took 6 bases from V and 2 from J; bases not matched to a gene: 13. Per germline, CDR1 SNHLY and CDR2 FYNNEI. This CDR3 contains 17 residues. CDR3 coding DNA: TGTGCCAGCAGCCCGGACAGGGGCCGCACTTATCAAGAGACCCAGTACTTC. It yields the protein CASSPDRGRTYQETQYF. The variable domain in full, completed from reference TRBV2 and TRBJ2-5, reads EPEVTQTPSHQVTQMGQEVILRCVPISNHLYFYWYRQILGQKVEFLVSFYNNEISEKSEIFDDQFSVERPDGSNFTLKIRSTKLEDSAMYFCASSPDRGRTYQETQYFGPGTRLLVL.

The chain has TRBV15 and TRBJ2-2; D may correspond to TRBD1 or TRBD2 (5 bases each). Germline V CDR1 and CDR2: LNHNV, YYDKDF (reference sequence). V was cut by 1 base and J by 0 bases, with 9 bases left in between. The CDR3 extends over 16 amino acids. The CDR3 spells CATSRGGATNTGELFF. In DNA, the CDR3 is TGTGCCACCAGCAGAGGAGGGGCTACGAACACCGGGGAGCTGTTTTTT.

The chain is built from TRBV7-2 and TRBJ2-5; D perhaps matches TRBD2 (5 bases). The CDR3 runs 15 residues. V lost 5 bases and J 5 bases, leaving 18 bases between the germline ends. CDR1 is SGHTA, CDR2 FQGNSA, per germline. The CDR3 DNA is TGTGCCAGCAGCCATACTAGGACCTTTGGGGAGACCCAGTACTTC. Translated: CASSHTRTFGETQYF.

The chain uses TRBV4-3 and TRBJ2-7; 7 bases map to TRBD1. Trimming took 0 bases from V and 0 from J; bases not matched to a gene: 8. The CDR3 is 17 amino acids. Germline values: CDR1 LGHNA, CDR2 YSLEER. The CDR3 loop reads CASSQDAGGSSSYEQYF. DNA for the CDR3: TGCGCCAGCAGCCAAGACGCAGGGGGATCAAGCTCCTACGAGCAGTACTTC.

The genes are TRBV19 and TRBJ1-1; D perhaps matches TRBD1 (5 bases). This CDR3 is 14 amino acids long. Germline lookup yields CDR1 LNHDA and CDR2 SQIVND (reference sequence). Trimming removed 7 bases from V and 0 bases from J, with 12 bases in between. CDR3 region: CASKSPGLNTEAFF. For the CDR3, the DNA is TGTGCCAGTAAATCTCCAGGGCTGAACACTGAAGCTTTCTTT.

The chain uses TRBV18 and TRBJ2-5; possibly TRBD1 or TRBD2 for D (5 bases each). This CDR3 contains 18 residues. CDR1 is KGHSH and CDR2 is LQKENI in the germline V gene. V was trimmed by 4 bases and J by 0 bases, leaving 21 bases between them. DNA of the CDR3: TGTGCCAGCTCACTCGGGATGAGGGGATTCGTGTACCAAGAGACCCAGTACTTC. It is translated as CASSLGMRGFVYQETQYF.

The gene calls are TRBV6-1 and TRBJ2-7; possible D gene TRBD1, 5 bases. This CDR3 contains 13 residues. The V gene lost 6 bases and the J gene lost 3 bases, with 12 bases spanning the gap. From germline, CDR1 is MNHNS and CDR2 SASEGT. In nucleotides, the CDR3 is TGTGCCAGCAGGGGGCGAAGCGTCTACGAGCAGTACTTC. This codes for CASRGRSVYEQYF.

The chain carries TRBV5-1 and TRBJ2-3; D may match TRBD1 or TRBD2 (5 bases each). In germline, CDR1 is SGHRS, CDR2 YFSETQ. The CDR3 spans 16 residues. Trimming took off 2 bases at V and 0 bases at J, with 13 bases between the two ends. This CDR3 is CASSFVGTASTDTQYF. CDR3 DNA sequence: TGCGCCAGCAGCTTCGTCGGGACGGCTAGCACAGATACGCAGTATTTT.

The CDR3, as DNA: TGTGCCAGCAGCGATTCTACACAGGGCCATAATTCACCCCTCCACTTT. It codes for CASSDSTQGHNSPLHF. This chain joins TRBV9 and TRBJ1-6, with D maybe TRBD1 (6 bases). The CDR3 runs to 16 residues. The germline V gene has CDR1 SGDLS and CDR2 YYNGEE. The V and J ends lost 3 bases and 5 bases respectively, with 15 bases between them. The full variable domain, its missing parts supplied by reference TRBV9 and TRBJ1-6, is DSGVTQTPKHLITATGQRVTLRCSPRSGDLSVYWYQQSLDQGLQFLIQYYNGEERAKGNILERFSAQQFPDLHSELNLSSLELGDSALYFCASSDSTQGHNSPLHFGNGTRLTVT.

The chain couples TRBV4-3 to TRBJ1-1; D gene unclear. Germline V lookup: CDR1 LGHNA, CDR2 YSLEER. The CDR3 runs 13 residues. V was pared by 0 bases and J by 10 bases, with 12 bases between. This CDR3 is CASSQDRWEGAFF. DNA for the CDR3: TGCGCCAGCAGCCAAGATCGCTGGGAAGGAGCTTTCTTT.

The rearrangement uses TRBV25-1 and TRBJ1-4, with D unresolved. CDR3 size: 14 residues. V was pared by 6 bases and J by 8 bases, with 16 bases between. Germline CDR1 is MGHDK and CDR2 is SYGVNS. The DNA for the CDR3 is TGTGCCAGCAGGGAGTCGATGGAGGGCGAAAAACTGTTTTTT. Its protein product is CASRESMEGEKLFF.

The chain couples TRBV28 to TRBJ2-5, with 14 bases matching TRBD2. J was trimmed by 6 bases and V by 9 bases; bases with no gene match: 6. The CDR3 runs to 14 residues. CDR1 is MDHEN, CDR2 SYDVKM, per germline. This CDR3 reads CASSGTSGSQTQYF. Here the CDR3 DNA reads TGTGCCAGTTCCGGGACTAGCGGGAGCCAGACCCAGTACTTC.

The chain employs TRBV30 and TRBJ1-1; maybe TRBD1 (6 bases). V shed 5 bases and J shed 0 bases, with 10 bases lying between them. CDR1 and CDR2 from the germline V gene are GTSNPN and SVGIG (reference sequence). The CDR3 covers 13 residues. The CDR3 protein is CAWAQGLNTEAFF. In DNA form, the CDR3 reads TGTGCCTGGGCCCAGGGGCTGAACACTGAAGCTTTCTTT.

The CDR3 DNA reads TGTGCCAGCAGCTTAGAGGGTCGGCAAGAGACCCAGTACTTC. Protein product: CASSLEGRQETQYF. The J gene is TRBJ2-5, the V gene TRBV11-2; D not resolved. V shed 0 bases and J shed 2 bases, with 7 bases lying between them. This CDR3 contains 14 residues. Germline V gene data show CDR1 as SGHAT and CDR2 as FQNNGV.

The chain uses TRBV28 and TRBJ2-7; 9 nucleotides match TRBD1. From germline, CDR1 is MDHEN and CDR2 SYDVKM. V shed 5 bases and J 5 bases; nucleotides not matched to a gene: 10. The CDR3 has 15 amino acids. The CDR3 protein is CASSTPGQGTHEQYF. As DNA, the CDR3 is TGTGCCAGCAGTACCCCGGGACAGGGTACCCACGAGCAGTACTTC.

By share, this clone counts as large (0.1 to 1%). V gene TRBV6-6 combines with J gene TRBJ2-1; TRBD1 aligns across 9 bases. Trimming cost V 8 bases and J 5 bases; bases outside gene matches: 13. The germline V gene encodes CDR1 MNHNY and CDR2 SVGAGI (reference sequence). CDR3 size: 16 residues. CDR3: CASGSLDRGGNNEQFF. CDR3 coding DNA: TGTGCCAGCGGATCTCTGGACAGGGGAGGGAACAATGAGCAGTTCTTC.

This clone has just one count. The rearrangement uses TRBV15 and TRBJ1-3; D unresolved. This CDR3 has 14 residues. Trimming left V 1 base short and J 1 base short, with 5 bases between. From germline, CDR1 is LNHNV and CDR2 YYDKDF (reference sequence). In DNA, the CDR3 is TGTGCCACCAGCAGAGTGTTGTCTGGAAACACCATATATTTT. This codes for CATSRVLSGNTIYF.

This CDR3 is CASSQLDPTEGLAGGETQYF. The CDR3, as DNA: TGCGCCAGCAGCCAGCTCGATCCTACCGAGGGACTAGCGGGAGGGGAGACCCAGTACTTC. The chain has TRBV4-3 and TRBJ2-5; 16 bases fit TRBD2. The CDR3 has 20 residues. J lost 5 bases, V lost 3 bases, and 15 bases had no gene match. The germline V gene has CDR1 LGHNA and CDR2 YSLEER.

J is TRBJ2-2 and V is TRBV4-1; TRBD2 matches at 7 bases. From germline, CDR1 is MGHRA and CDR2 YSYEKL. This CDR3 spans 17 amino acids. The V gene end was trimmed by 1 base and the J gene end by 0 bases; junction bases not matched to a gene: 5. The CDR3 is CASSQVGRGTNTGELFF. The CDR3 nucleotides read TGCGCCAGCAGCCAAGTCGGGCGGGGGACGAACACCGGGGAGCTGTTTTTT.

This clone is classed as large (0.1 to 1%). The chain combines TRBV5-1 with TRBJ2-1, with TRBD2 matching 10 bases. Germline lookup yields CDR1 SGHRS and CDR2 YFSETQ. CDR3 length: 15 amino acids. Trimming at V came to 5 bases and at J to 3 bases, leaving 5 bases not matched to a gene. CDR3 in amino acids: CASRPSGRDYNEQFF. CDR3 DNA sequence: TGCGCCAGCAGACCCAGCGGGAGGGACTACAATGAGCAGTTCTTC.

The chain carries TRBV10-1 and TRBJ2-1; 13 bases align to TRBD2. Per the germline V gene, CDR1 is WNHNN and CDR2 is SYGVQD (reference sequence). The CDR3 extends over 16 amino acids. The V segment lost 0 bases and the J segment 10 bases; nucleotides outside the gene matches: 6. CDR3 amino acids: CASSESLPGLAGEQFF. The DNA of the CDR3 is TGCGCCAGCAGTGAGTCCTTGCCGGGACTAGCGGGGGAGCAGTTCTTC.

The chain employs TRBV27 and TRBJ2-1; D possibly corresponds to TRBD2 (6 bases). The CDR3 sequence is 11 residues long. V lost 4 bases and J 16 bases, leaving 14 bases between the germline ends. The germline CDR1 and CDR2 sequences are MNHEY and SMNVEV (reference sequence). CDR3 in DNA: TGTGCCAGCAGTTCCGGACTACGGCAATTCTTC. It yields the protein CASSSGLRQFF.

V usage is TRBV4-3 and J usage is TRBJ2-1; 9 nucleotides match TRBD2. This CDR3 has 16 amino acids. Germline CDR1 reads LGHNA; CDR2 reads YSLEER. Losses at the gene ends were 3 bases for V and 6 bases for J; bases not matched to a gene: 9. In DNA form, the CDR3 reads TGCGCCAGCAGCCACGTGGCGGGAGGGAGGGCCAATGAGCAGTTCTTC. Its translation: CASSHVAGGRANEQFF.